What follows is one T cell receptor beta chain and its context. These data belong to a study of T cell responses to AZD1222 COVID-19 vaccine. TCRdb's table, derived via immunoSEQ multiplex PCR, lists solely in-frame clones and lacks some. Of 150,000 to 200,000 clones listed, 90% to 95% were seen once; the top ten hold around 2.3%. Trimming cost V 6 bases and J 4 bases, with 13 bases left between them. This CDR3 comprises 14 residues. Germline CDR1 reads MNHEY; CDR2 reads SMNVEV (reference sequence). This material consisted of peripheral blood, taken on day 0 of AZD1222 vaccination. V and J are TRBV27 and TRBJ1-3; D is possibly TRBD1 (5 bases). The source of this sequence is an adult in good health. The chain's CDR3 is CASSSGTGGNTIYF. The CDR3 DNA sequence: TGTGCCAGCAGCTCCGGGACGGGGGGAAACACCATATATTTT.